Shown below are 30 T cell receptor beta chains from a single sample sequenced in a study of shared clonotypes between healthy human individuals. Sequencing was performed with immunoSEQ multiplex PCR; in TCRdb, only in-frame clones are kept and a portion is missing. This sample has over a million clones; about 80% occur once, and the top ten carry less than 1.5%. Sequences were obtained from memory CD4+ T cells sorted from blood. The subset: CD45RA-negative fraction. The receptors here all came from a man aged 18 to 30 in good health.

This clone appeared a single time. The rearrangement joins TRBV5-1 to TRBJ2-7, with TRBD2 identical over 7 bases. The germline V gene has CDR1 SGHRS and CDR2 YFSETQ. The ends lost 5 bases at V and 5 bases at J; junction bases unmatched: 13. This CDR3 spans 15 amino acids. The CDR3 DNA reads as TGCGCCAGCAGGGAACGGGAACTAGCGTTGAACGAGCAGTACTTC. Its protein is CASRERELALNEQYF. Combining the CDR3 with reference TRBV5-1 and TRBJ2-7 gives the whole variable domain KAGVTQTPRYLIKTRGQQVTLSCSPISGHRSVSWYQQTPGQGLQFLFEYFSETQRNKGNFPGRFSGRQFSNSRSEMNVSTLELGDSALYLCASRERELALNEQYFGPGTRLTVT.

This clone was counted between two and nine times. A much bigger clone sits one base away, suggesting this may be a read error. The same CDR3 is also encoded by other DNA sequences in this sample. The V and J genes are TRBV9 and TRBJ2-5; a weak D match, TRBD2 (6 bases). Trimming cost V 1 base and J 2 bases, with 9 bases left between them. CDR3 length: 14 residues. The V gene's germline CDR1 is SGDLS and CDR2 YYNGEE. The CDR3: CASSVYGGQETQYF. CDR3 nucleotide sequence: TGTGCCAGCAGCGTATACGGGGGTCAAGAGACCCAGTACTTC.

The chain is built from TRBV9 and TRBJ1-3; D is unresolved. The V gene's germline CDR1 is SGDLS and CDR2 YYNGEE. V lost 3 bases and J 4 bases, leaving 8 bases between the germline ends. The CDR3 is 13 amino acids. The CDR3 spells CASSGLKGNTIYF. The CDR3, as DNA: TGTGCCAGCAGCGGACTAAAGGGAAACACCATATATTTT.

This clone was recorded a few times. This chain links TRBV5-1 with TRBJ2-2; a possible D gene is TRBD2 (6 bases). V lost 0 bases to trimming and J lost 6 bases, with 12 bases between them. The germline CDR1 and CDR2 sequences are SGHRS and YFSETQ. The CDR3 is 15 residues long. The CDR3 nucleotides are TGCGCCAGCAGCTTGGCTGGCGGGGAAGCCGGGGAGCTGTTTTTT. It yields the protein CASSLAGGEAGELFF. The whole variable domain, filled in from reference TRBV5-1 and TRBJ2-2, reads KAGVTQTPRYLIKTRGQQVTLSCSPISGHRSVSWYQQTPGQGLQFLFEYFSETQRNKGNFPGRFSGRQFSNSRSEMNVSTLELGDSALYLCASSLAGGEAGELFFGEGSRLTVL.

With regard to this clone: Other DNA sequences of this sample code for an identical CDR3. This chain joins TRBV2 and TRBJ1-2; D may be TRBD1 (5 bases). Trimming took 6 bases from V and 0 from J, leaving 8 bases between them. CDR1 and CDR2 (germline): SNHLY, FYNNEI. The CDR3 runs to 13 residues. CDR3 nucleotides: TGTGCCAGCAGCCGGGGGGCTAACTATGGCTACACCTTC. This translates into CASSRGANYGYTF. The full variable domain, in which reference TRBV2 and TRBJ1-2 provide the parts outside the CDR3, is EPEVTQTPSHQVTQMGQEVILRCVPISNHLYFYWYRQILGQKVEFLVSFYNNEISEKSEIFDDQFSVERPDGSNFTLKIRSTKLEDSAMYFCASSRGANYGYTFGSGTRLTVV.

About this clone itself: This may come from a read error, since a much larger clone is one base off. The chain has TRBV7-8 and TRBJ1-1; possibly TRBD1 for D (5 bases). This CDR3 is 13 amino acids long. V was pared by 6 bases and J by 1 base, with 9 bases between. The germline CDR1 and CDR2 sequences are SGHVS and FQNEAQ. The chain's CDR3 is CASRLGGNTEAFF. CDR3 DNA sequence: TGTGCCAGCAGGTTGGGGGGGAACACTGAAGCTTTCTTT.

V usage is TRBV5-6 and J usage is TRBJ2-2; TRBD1 agrees at 7 bases. Losses at the gene ends were 0 bases for V and 0 bases for J; bases not matched to a gene: 2. The CDR3 is made up of 16 amino acids. Germline CDR1 is SGHDT and CDR2 is YYEEEE. The CDR3 DNA sequence: TGTGCCAGCAGCTTGGAAGGGACAGCGAACACCGGGGAGCTGTTTTTT. Translation: CASSLEGTANTGELFF.

The chain recombines TRBV27 with TRBJ1-1; tentative D call: TRBD1 (5 bases). V lost 2 bases and J 7 bases, leaving 11 bases between the germline ends. The V gene's germline CDR1 is MNHEY and CDR2 SMNVEV (reference sequence). This CDR3 contains 13 residues. CDR3 nucleotides: TGTGCCAGCAGTTTAGGCAGGGCCCTTGAAGCTTTCTTT. Its translation: CASSLGRALEAFF.

The chain couples TRBV19 to TRBJ1-3; no clear D gene. There are 14 residues in the CDR3. V gave up 4 bases and J gave up 0 bases, with 7 bases separating them. Germline CDR1 reads LNHDA; CDR2 reads SQIVND (reference sequence). The CDR3 nucleotides read TGTGCCAGTAGTAGGGCGGGCTCTGGAAACACCATATATTTT. It yields the protein CASSRAGSGNTIYF.

The chain has TRBV9 and TRBJ2-2; 11 bases align to TRBD2. CDR3 length: 16 amino acids. CDR1 is SGDLS and CDR2 is YYNGEE in the germline V gene. The junction had 6 bases not matched to a gene; V was cut back by 0 bases and J by 8 bases. CDR3 residues: CASSVALAGGRGELFF. The CDR3 DNA sequence: TGTGCCAGCAGCGTAGCCCTAGCGGGAGGCAGGGGGGAGCTGTTTTTT.

This chain connects TRBV2 to TRBJ1-2, with TRBD1 identical over 10 bases. Per the germline V gene, CDR1 is SNHLY and CDR2 is FYNNEI. The junction had 3 bases not matched to a gene; V was cut back by 6 bases and J by 5 bases. This CDR3 is 13 amino acids long. The chain's CDR3 is CASRGQGVYGYTF. DNA for the CDR3: TGTGCCAGCAGAGGACAGGGGGTTTATGGCTACACCTTC.

J is TRBJ2-1 and V is TRBV6-1, with unresolved D. The ends were cut back, 1 base at V and 2 bases at J, with 12 bases in the middle. Germline values: CDR1 MNHNS, CDR2 SASEGT. The CDR3 loop spans 16 amino acids. In DNA form, the CDR3 reads TGTGCCAGCAGTGAAGGTCCGCAGGCCCCCTACAATGAGCAGTTCTTC. The encoded protein is CASSEGPQAPYNEQFF.

This chain joins TRBV5-4 and TRBJ2-5, with a weak D call TRBD2 (6 bases). The CDR3 covers 15 residues. The V gene's germline CDR1 is SGHNT and CDR2 YYREEE (reference sequence). Trimming removed 5 bases from V and 5 bases from J, with 19 bases in between. The CDR3 bases are TGTGCCAGCAGACCTGCGGGACTCATTGGGGAGACCCAGTACTTC. It encodes CASRPAGLIGETQYF.

The chain carries TRBV6-5 and TRBJ2-1; 10 bases align to TRBD2. This CDR3 region has 15 residues. Losses at the gene ends were 4 bases for V and 8 bases for J; bases not matched to a gene: 8. The germline gives CDR1 MNHEY, CDR2 SVGAGI. Here the CDR3 DNA reads TGTGCCAGCAGTTCCGAACTAGCGGGGATGGATGAGCAGTTCTTC. It yields the protein CASSSELAGMDEQFF.

A remark on this clone: Other DNA sequences in the sample encode the same CDR3. The CDR3 sequence: CASSEYRGGEAFF. CDR3 in DNA: TGTGCCAGCAGTGAATACAGGGGCGGTGAAGCTTTCTTT. The J gene is TRBJ1-1, the V gene TRBV25-1, with D possibly TRBD1 on 6 matching bases. Germline lookup yields CDR1 MGHDK and CDR2 SYGVNS. Trimming stripped 0 bases from V and 7 bases from J, with 9 bases between. The CDR3 covers 13 residues.

This clone was recorded once. CDR3 in DNA: TGTGCCAGCAGCTTAAAAAGACAGTTCGGAAGCACAGATACGCAGTATTTT. Encoded protein: CASSLKRQFGSTDTQYF. The gene calls are TRBV11-2 and TRBJ2-3, with D maybe TRBD1 (5 bases). The V gene's germline CDR1 is SGHAT and CDR2 FQNNGV. This CDR3 spans 17 amino acids. Deletions cut 2 bases from V and 0 bases from J, with 15 bases between.

The J gene is TRBJ1-2, the V gene TRBV19; D perhaps matches TRBD1 (6 bases). Trimming left V 5 bases short and J 4 bases short, with 14 bases between. Germline V lookup: CDR1 LNHDA, CDR2 SQIVND (reference sequence). The CDR3 has 14 residues. CDR3 in amino acids: CASSFIQGAYGYTF. Written as DNA, the CDR3 is TGTGCCAGTAGTTTCATACAGGGTGCCTATGGCTACACCTTC.

CDR3 amino acids: CASSSTSGYTF. CDR3 sequence (DNA): TGTGCCAGCAGCAGCACTAGCGGCTACACCTTC. The chain has TRBV5-6 and TRBJ1-2, with D unresolved. The ends were cut back, 4 bases at V and 8 bases at J, with 9 bases in the middle. Germline CDR1 reads SGHDT; CDR2 reads YYEEEE. This CDR3 has 11 residues. Together with reference TRBV5-6 and TRBJ1-2, the CDR3 gives the full variable domain: DAGVTQSPTHLIKTRGQQVTLRCSPKSGHDTVSWYQQALGQGPQFIFQYYEEEERQRGNFPDRFSGHQFPNYSSELNVNALLLGDSALYLCASSSTSGYTFGSGTRLTVV.

The chain joins TRBV5-1 to TRBJ2-7; 8 nucleotides agree with TRBD1. This CDR3 has 15 residues. V was pared by 0 bases and J by 5 bases, with 7 bases of the junction left unmatched. The germline CDR1 and CDR2 sequences are SGHRS and YFSETQ. The CDR3 nucleotides read TGCGCCAGCAGCTTGGTGACAGGGGTGAGGAACGAGCAGTACTTC. Amino acids: CASSLVTGVRNEQYF.

The V call is TRBV5-1, the J call TRBJ1-4, with TRBD1 as a possible D gene (5 bases). The CDR3 spans 12 residues. With 7 bases removed from V and 4 bases from J, the gap between germline ends came to 8 bases. Per germline, CDR1 SGHRS and CDR2 YFSETQ. The CDR3 loop reads CASGDGNEKLFF. Here the CDR3 DNA reads TGCGCCAGCGGGGACGGTAATGAAAAACTGTTTTTT.

The chain carries TRBV2 and TRBJ2-7, with a tentative D call TRBD2 (6 bases). Trimming pared 7 bases from V and 4 bases from J, leaving 20 bases between. CDR3 length equals 15 residues. From germline, CDR1 is SNHLY and CDR2 FYNNEI. This chain's CDR3 is CASTQGWGRMYEQYF. The CDR3 region has the DNA TGTGCCAGCACCCAGGGATGGGGGAGGATGTACGAGCAGTACTTC. Variable domain in full (rest from reference TRBV2 and TRBJ2-7): EPEVTQTPSHQVTQMGQEVILRCVPISNHLYFYWYRQILGQKVEFLVSFYNNEISEKSEIFDDQFSVERPDGSNFTLKIRSTKLEDSAMYFCASTQGWGRMYEQYFGPGTRLTVT.

The V call is TRBV10-3, the J call TRBJ2-3, with 9 bases lining up with TRBD2. V shed 4 bases and J 0 bases; nucleotides not matched to a gene: 5. Per germline, CDR1 ENHRY and CDR2 SYGVKD. The length of the CDR3 is 16 residues. The CDR3 DNA reads TGTGCCATCAGTGGGAAGCGGGGGGCTAGCACAGATACGCAGTATTTT. It encodes CAISGKRGASTDTQYF.

Comment on this clone: One junction end does not reproduce the germline sequence, and a read error may be involved. The V and J genes are TRBV10-3 and TRBJ2-1; D possibly corresponds to TRBD1 (6 bases). Germline V CDR1 and CDR2: ENHRY, SYGVKD. This CDR3 comprises 12 residues. The CDR3 spells CAISGYGQKGIF. The CDR3 coding sequence is TGTGCCATTTCGGGATACGGACAGAAGGGGATCTTC.

This clone was counted only a few times. The CDR3 nucleotides read TGCAGCGTTGAAGTTGGGACAGGGGGCGAGACCCAGTACTTC. Its protein product is CSVEVGTGGETQYF. This chain joins TRBV29-1 and TRBJ2-5; 12 bases are a match to TRBD1. Germline-derived CDR1 and CDR2 are SQVTM and ANQGSEA. The CDR3 sequence is 14 residues long. Losses at the gene ends were 1 base for V and 5 bases for J; bases not matched to a gene: 2.

This rearrangement joins TRBV5-1 to TRBJ2-5; D is unclear. Deletions cut 3 bases from V and 4 bases from J, with 10 bases between. CDR1 and CDR2 from the germline V gene are SGHRS and YFSETQ. The CDR3 is made up of 13 amino acids. The CDR3 region has the DNA TGCGCCAGCAGCTCATCACTTTCAGAGACCCAGTACTTC. Translating it yields CASSSSLSETQYF.

A few counts support this clone. The chain recombines TRBV6-4 with TRBJ2-1, with D unresolved. From germline, CDR1 is MRHNA and CDR2 SNTAGT. Trimming shortened V by 2 bases and J by 7 bases, and 9 bases separated the two germline ends. This CDR3 region has 13 residues. This CDR3 is CASSDSVENEQFF. CDR3 in DNA: TGTGCCAGCAGTGACAGCGTGGAGAATGAGCAGTTCTTC.

This chain connects TRBV5-8 to TRBJ1-2; 9 bases agree with TRBD1. The CDR3 is 17 residues long. The V gene's germline CDR1 is SGHTS and CDR2 YDEGEE. Germline trimming cut 1 base from V and 5 bases from J; bases unmatched to any gene: 12. The CDR3 DNA reads TGTGCCAGCAGCTTGTGGTCAGGGACAGGGTCGAGGTATGGCTACACCTTC. It codes for CASSLWSGTGSRYGYTF.

The chain joins TRBV19 to TRBJ2-1, with TRBD2 identical over 8 bases. The germline gives CDR1 LNHDA, CDR2 SQIVND (reference sequence). V shed 6 bases, J shed 8 bases, and the junction held 12 bases outside the gene matches. CDR3 length: 15 amino acids. CDR3: CASSPSRGGPHEQFF. CDR3 coding DNA: TGTGCCAGTAGCCCGTCCCGGGGGGGGCCTCATGAGCAGTTCTTC.

This chain uses TRBV5-1 with TRBJ2-1; 10 bases match TRBD2. Per the germline V gene, CDR1 is SGHRS and CDR2 is YFSETQ. CDR3 length: 18 residues. V shed 0 bases, J shed 4 bases, and the junction held 10 bases outside the gene matches. CDR3 DNA sequence: TGCGCCAGCAGCTTGGCCAAAGGTCTAGCGGGGGATTACAATGAGCAGTTCTTC. Translation gives CASSLAKGLAGDYNEQFF.

This clone was recorded once. The chain carries TRBV11-3 and TRBJ2-2; D not certain. Germline-derived CDR1 and CDR2 are SGHNT and YENEEA. This CDR3 comprises 13 residues. The V end lost 5 bases, the J end lost 6 bases, and 10 bases lay between the germline ends. The CDR3 DNA reads TGTGCCAGCAGCAGCAGTAGTGCCGGGGAGCTGTTTTTT. It codes for CASSSSSAGELFF.